This T cell receptor beta chain derives from a study of T cells in Graves' hyperthyroidism and ophthalmopathy. Across the whole study: Peripheral blood samples were taken at initial diagnosis, prior to any treatment.

Diagnoses were established using clinical symptoms, serum thyroxine and TRAb, thyroid ultrasound and orbital computed tomography. A word on this clonotype: Its cognate antigen is unknown.

V shed 3 bases and J shed 0 bases, with 7 bases lying between them. This CDR3 spans 14 amino acids. The germline V gene encodes CDR1 KGHSH and CDR2 LQKENI. TCR beta CDR3 regions were amplified from RNA. HTBI primers were used for first-round RT-PCR of the TCR CDR3. TCRdb ran MiXCR on the multiplex PCR reads and lists one entry per CDR3 protein. The sample contains around 290,000 distinct CDR3 sequences, roughly an eighth of which appear only once. Overall study results and limits: Among clonotypes expanded in thyroid above 0.001, most were also found in blood.

The chain has TRBV18 and TRBJ2-3; D gene uncertain. Input material: blood. The origin of this receptor is a woman in her 40s with Graves' hyperthyroidism. In DNA form, the CDR3 reads TGTGCCAGCTCACCCCAGAGGAGCACAGATACGCAGTATTTT. As protein: CASSPQRSTDTQYF.